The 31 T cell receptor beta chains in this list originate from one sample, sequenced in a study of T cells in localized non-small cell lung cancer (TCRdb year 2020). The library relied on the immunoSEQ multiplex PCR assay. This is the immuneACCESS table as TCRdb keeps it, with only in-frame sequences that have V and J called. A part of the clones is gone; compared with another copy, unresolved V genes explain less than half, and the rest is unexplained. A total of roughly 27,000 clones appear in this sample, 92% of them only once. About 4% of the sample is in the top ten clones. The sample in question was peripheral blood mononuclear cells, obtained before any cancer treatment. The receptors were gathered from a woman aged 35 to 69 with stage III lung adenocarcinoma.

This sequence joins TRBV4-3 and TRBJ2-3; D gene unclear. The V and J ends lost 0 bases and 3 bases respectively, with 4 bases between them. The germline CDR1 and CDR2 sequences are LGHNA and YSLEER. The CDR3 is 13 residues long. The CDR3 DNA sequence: TGCGCCAGCAGCCAAGATTTGACAGATACGCAGTATTTT. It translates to CASSQDLTDTQYF.

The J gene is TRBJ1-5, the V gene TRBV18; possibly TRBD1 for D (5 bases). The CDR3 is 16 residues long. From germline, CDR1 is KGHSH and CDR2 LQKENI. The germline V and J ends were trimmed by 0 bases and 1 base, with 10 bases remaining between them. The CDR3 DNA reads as TGTGCCAGCTCACCACCGGGAGGGGCGAGCAATCAGCCCCAGCATTTT. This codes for CASSPPGGASNQPQHF.

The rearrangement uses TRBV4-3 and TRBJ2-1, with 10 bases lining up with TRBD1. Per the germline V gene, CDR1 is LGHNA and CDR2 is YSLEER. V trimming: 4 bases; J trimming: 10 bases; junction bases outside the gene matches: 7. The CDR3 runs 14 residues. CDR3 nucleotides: TGCGCCAGCAGCCCCGGGACAGGGGAAGGGGAGCAGTTCTTC. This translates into CASSPGTGEGEQFF.

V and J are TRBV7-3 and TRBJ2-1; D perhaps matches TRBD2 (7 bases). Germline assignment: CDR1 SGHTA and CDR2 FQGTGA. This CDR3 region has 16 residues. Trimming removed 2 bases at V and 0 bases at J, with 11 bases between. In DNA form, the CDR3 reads TGTGCCAGCAGCTTAGGCGGGGGCGCCTCCTACAATGAGCAGTTCTTC. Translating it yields CASSLGGGASYNEQFF.

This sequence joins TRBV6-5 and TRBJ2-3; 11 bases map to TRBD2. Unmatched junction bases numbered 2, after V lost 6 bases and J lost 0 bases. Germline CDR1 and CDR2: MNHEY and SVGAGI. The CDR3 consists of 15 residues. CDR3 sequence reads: CASSRLAGSTDTQYF. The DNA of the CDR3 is TGTGCCAGCAGCCGACTAGCGGGGAGCACAGATACGCAGTATTTT.

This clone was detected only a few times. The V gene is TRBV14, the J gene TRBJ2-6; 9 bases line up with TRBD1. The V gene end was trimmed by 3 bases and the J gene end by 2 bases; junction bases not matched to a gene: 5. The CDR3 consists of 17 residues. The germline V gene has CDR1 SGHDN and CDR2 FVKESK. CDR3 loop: CASSHGQGRTGANVLTF. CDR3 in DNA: TGTGCCAGCAGCCACGGACAGGGGCGGACTGGGGCCAACGTCCTGACTTTC.

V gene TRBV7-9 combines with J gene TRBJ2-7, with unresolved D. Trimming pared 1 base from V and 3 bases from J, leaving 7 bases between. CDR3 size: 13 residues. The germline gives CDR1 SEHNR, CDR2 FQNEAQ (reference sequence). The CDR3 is CASSLEDGYEQYF. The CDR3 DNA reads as TGTGCCAGCAGCTTAGAGGACGGCTACGAGCAGTACTTC. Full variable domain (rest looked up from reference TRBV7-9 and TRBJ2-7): DTGVSQNPRHKITKRGQNVTFRCDPISEHNRLYWYRQTLGQGPEFLTYFQNEAQLEKSRLLSDRFSAERPKGSFSTLEIQRTEQGDSAMYLCASSLEDGYEQYFGPGTRLTVT.

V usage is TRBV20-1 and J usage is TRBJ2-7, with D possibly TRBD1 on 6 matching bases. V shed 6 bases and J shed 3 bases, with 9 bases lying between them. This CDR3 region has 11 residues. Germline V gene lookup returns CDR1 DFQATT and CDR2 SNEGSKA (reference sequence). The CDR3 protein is CSAIQGYEQYF. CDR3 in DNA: TGCAGTGCCATACAGGGCTACGAGCAGTACTTC.

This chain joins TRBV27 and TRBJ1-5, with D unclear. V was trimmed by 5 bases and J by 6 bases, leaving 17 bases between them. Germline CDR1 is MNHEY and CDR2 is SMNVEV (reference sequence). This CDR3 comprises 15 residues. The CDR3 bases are TGTGCCAGCAGTGAAGGGCAGGCCAGTAGTCAGCCCCAGCATTTT. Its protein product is CASSEGQASSQPQHF.

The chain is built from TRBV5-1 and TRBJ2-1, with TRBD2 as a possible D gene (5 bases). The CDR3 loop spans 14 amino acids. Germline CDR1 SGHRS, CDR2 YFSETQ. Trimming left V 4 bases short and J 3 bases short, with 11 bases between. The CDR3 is CASSLPADYNEQFF. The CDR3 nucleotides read TGCGCCAGCAGCCTTCCAGCGGACTACAATGAGCAGTTCTTC.

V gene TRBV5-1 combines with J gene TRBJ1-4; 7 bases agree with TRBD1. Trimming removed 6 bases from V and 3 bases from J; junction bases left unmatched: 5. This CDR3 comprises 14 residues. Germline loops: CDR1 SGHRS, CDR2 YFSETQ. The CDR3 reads CASKTGTANEKLFF. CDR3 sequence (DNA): TGCGCCAGCAAAACCGGGACAGCTAATGAAAAACTGTTTTTT. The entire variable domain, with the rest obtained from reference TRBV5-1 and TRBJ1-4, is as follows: KAGVTQTPRYLIKTRGQQVTLSCSPISGHRSVSWYQQTPGQGLQFLFEYFSETQRNKGNFPGRFSGRQFSNSRSEMNVSTLELGDSALYLCASKTGTANEKLFFGSGTQLSVL.

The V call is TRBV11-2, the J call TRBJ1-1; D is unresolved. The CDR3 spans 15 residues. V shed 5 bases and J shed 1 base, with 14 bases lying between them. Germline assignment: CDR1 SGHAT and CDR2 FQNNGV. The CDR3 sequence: CASSPFTGWNTEAFF. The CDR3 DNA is TGTGCCAGCAGCCCATTCACCGGTTGGAACACTGAAGCTTTCTTT.

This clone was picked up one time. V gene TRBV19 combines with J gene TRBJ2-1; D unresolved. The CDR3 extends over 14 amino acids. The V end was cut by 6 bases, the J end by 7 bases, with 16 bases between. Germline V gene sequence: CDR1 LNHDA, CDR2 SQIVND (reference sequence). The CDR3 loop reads CASSRKLRANEQFF. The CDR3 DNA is TGTGCCAGTAGCCGAAAACTTCGGGCTAATGAGCAGTTCTTC.

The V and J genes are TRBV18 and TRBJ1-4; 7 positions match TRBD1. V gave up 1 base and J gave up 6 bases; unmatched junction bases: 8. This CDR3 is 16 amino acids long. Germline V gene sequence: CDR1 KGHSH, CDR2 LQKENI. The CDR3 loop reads CASSPLPGQTYEKLFF. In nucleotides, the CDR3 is TGTGCCAGCTCACCACTTCCGGGACAGACCTATGAAAAACTGTTTTTT.

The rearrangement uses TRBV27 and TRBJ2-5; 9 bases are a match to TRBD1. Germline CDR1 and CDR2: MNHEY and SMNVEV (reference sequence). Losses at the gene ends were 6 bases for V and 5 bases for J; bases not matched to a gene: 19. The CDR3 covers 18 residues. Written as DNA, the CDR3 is TGTGCCAGCAGCCGGCACAGGGGGCCGGCCTTCTTAGGGGAGACCCAGTACTTC. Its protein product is CASSRHRGPAFLGETQYF.

DNA of the CDR3: TGTGCCAGCAGCGGACCTAGCGGGGAATACAATGAGCAGTTCTTC. Its translation is CASSGPSGEYNEQFF. V usage is TRBV7-2 and J usage is TRBJ2-1, with 9 bases identical to TRBD2. The CDR3 runs 15 residues. CDR1 is SGHTA, CDR2 FQGNSA, per germline. The ends lost 5 bases at V and 4 bases at J; junction bases unmatched: 6.

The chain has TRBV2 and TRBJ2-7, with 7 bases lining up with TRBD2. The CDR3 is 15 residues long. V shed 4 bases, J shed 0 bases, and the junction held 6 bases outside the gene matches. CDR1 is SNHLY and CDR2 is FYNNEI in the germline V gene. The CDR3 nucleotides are TGTGCCAGCAGTGCTTCAGCGGGGTTCTCCTACGAGCAGTACTTC. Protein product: CASSASAGFSYEQYF.

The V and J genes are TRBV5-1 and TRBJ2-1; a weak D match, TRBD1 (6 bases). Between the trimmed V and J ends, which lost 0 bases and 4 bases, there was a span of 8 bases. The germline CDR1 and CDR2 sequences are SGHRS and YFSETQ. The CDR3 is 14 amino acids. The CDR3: CASSLEGEYNEQFF. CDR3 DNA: TGCGCCAGCAGCTTGGAGGGGGAGTACAATGAGCAGTTCTTC.

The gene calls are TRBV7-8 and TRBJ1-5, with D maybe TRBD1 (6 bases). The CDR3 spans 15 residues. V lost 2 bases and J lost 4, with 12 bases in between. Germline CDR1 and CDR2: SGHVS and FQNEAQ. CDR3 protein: CASSLTNRDNQPQHF. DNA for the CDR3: TGTGCCAGCAGCTTAACTAACAGGGATAATCAGCCCCAGCATTTT.

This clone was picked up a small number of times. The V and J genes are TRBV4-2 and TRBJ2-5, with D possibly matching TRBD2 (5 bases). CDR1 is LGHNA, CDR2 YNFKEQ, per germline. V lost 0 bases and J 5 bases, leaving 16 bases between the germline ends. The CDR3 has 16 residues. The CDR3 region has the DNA TGTGCCAGCAGCCAAGATAGCGCGGCAGCCCGGGAGACCCAGTACTTC. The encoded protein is CASSQDSAAARETQYF.

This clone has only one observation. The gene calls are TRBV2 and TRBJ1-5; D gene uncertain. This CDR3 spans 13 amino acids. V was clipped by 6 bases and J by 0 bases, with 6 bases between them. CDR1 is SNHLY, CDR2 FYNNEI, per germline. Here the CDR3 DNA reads TGTGCCAGCAGGAGGGATAGCAATCAGCCCCAGCATTTT. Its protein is CASRRDSNQPQHF.

The CDR3 spells CASSLGLTGKNTGELFF. In nucleotides, the CDR3 is TGCGCCAGCAGCTTGGGGCTAACCGGGAAAAACACCGGGGAGCTGTTTTTT. The chain uses TRBV5-1 and TRBJ2-2; possible D gene TRBD2, 5 bases. The length of the CDR3 is 17 residues. Germline CDR1 is SGHRS and CDR2 is YFSETQ. The ends were cut back, 0 bases at V and 2 bases at J, with 14 bases in the middle.

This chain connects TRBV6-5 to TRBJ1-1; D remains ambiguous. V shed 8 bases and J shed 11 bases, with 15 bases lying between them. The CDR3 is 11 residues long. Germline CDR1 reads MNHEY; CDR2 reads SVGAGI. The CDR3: CASLGPQAAFF. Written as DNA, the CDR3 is TGTGCCAGCCTCGGACCGCAGGCGGCTTTCTTT.

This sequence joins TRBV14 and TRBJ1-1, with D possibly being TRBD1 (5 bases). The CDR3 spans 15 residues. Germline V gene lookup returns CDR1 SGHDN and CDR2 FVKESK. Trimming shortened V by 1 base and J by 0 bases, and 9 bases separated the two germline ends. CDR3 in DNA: TGTGCCAGCAGCCAAGTCGGGGGGATGAACACTGAAGCTTTCTTT. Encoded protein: CASSQVGGMNTEAFF.

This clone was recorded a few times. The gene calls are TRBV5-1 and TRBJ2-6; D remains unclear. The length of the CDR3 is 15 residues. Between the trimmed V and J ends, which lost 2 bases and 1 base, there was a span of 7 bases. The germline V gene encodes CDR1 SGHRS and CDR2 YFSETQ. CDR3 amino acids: CASSFVGSGANVLTF. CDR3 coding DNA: TGCGCCAGCAGCTTTGTGGGGTCTGGGGCCAACGTCCTGACTTTC.

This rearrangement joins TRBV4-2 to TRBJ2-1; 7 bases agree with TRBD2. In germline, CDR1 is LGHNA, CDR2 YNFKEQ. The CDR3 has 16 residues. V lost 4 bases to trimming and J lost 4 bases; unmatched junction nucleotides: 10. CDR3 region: CASSPNGRGGYNEQFF. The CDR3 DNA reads TGTGCCAGCAGCCCTAATGGGAGGGGAGGATACAATGAGCAGTTCTTC.

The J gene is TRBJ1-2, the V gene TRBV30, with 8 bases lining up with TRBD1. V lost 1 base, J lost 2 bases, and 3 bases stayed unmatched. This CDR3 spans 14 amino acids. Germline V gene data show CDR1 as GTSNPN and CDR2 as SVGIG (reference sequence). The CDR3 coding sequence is TGTGCCTGGAGTGCAAGGACAGGGAACTATGGCTACACCTTC. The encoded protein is CAWSARTGNYGYTF.

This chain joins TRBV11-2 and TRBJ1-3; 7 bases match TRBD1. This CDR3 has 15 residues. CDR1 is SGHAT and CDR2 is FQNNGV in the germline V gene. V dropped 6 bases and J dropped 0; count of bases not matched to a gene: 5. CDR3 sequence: CASRTDRRSGNTIYF. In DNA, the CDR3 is TGTGCCAGCAGAACGGACAGGCGCTCTGGAAACACCATATATTTT.

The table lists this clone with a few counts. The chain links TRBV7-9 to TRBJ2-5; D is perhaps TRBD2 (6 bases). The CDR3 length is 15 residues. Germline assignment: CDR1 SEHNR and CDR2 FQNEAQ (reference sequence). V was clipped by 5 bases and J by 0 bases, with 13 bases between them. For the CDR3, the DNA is TGTGCCAGCAGCCCGGGACTGCAGTACCAAGAGACCCAGTACTTC. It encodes CASSPGLQYQETQYF.

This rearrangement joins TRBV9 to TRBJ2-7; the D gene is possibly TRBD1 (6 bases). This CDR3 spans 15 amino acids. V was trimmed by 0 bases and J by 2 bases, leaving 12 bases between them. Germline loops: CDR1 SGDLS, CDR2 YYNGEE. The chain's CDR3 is CASSVEQGPTYEQYF. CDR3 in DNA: TGTGCCAGCAGCGTAGAGCAGGGGCCCACCTACGAGCAGTACTTC.

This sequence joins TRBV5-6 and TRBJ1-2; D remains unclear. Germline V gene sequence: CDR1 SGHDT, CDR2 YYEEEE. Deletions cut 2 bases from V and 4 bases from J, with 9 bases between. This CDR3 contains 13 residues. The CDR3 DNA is TGTGCCAGCAGCTTTGGCAGATCCTATGGCTACACCTTC. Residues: CASSFGRSYGYTF. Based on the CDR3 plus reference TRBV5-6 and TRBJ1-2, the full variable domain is DAGVTQSPTHLIKTRGQQVTLRCSPKSGHDTVSWYQQALGQGPQFIFQYYEEEERQRGNFPDRFSGHQFPNYSSELNVNALLLGDSALYLCASSFGRSYGYTFGSGTRLTVV.